This T cell receptor (beta chain) was documented in a study of blood T cell repertoires in COVID-19. Study-level background: Both acute and convalescent COVID-19 samples were obtained from the United States, Italy and Spain. PBMCs, B-cell-depleted T cells, or T cells provided the cDNA or gDNA that made up the material.

CDR1 and CDR2 from the germline V gene are LGHNA and YNFKEQ. The CDR3 runs to 15 residues. The junction had 2 bases not matched to a gene; V was cut back by 1 base and J by 2 bases. Under the authors' procedure: Amplifying reference gene primers gave estimates of nucleated cell counts. Only in-frame clones appear in the TCRdb table, and some are missing; sequencing was by immunoSEQ multiplex PCR. The V and J calls and the clone size are those of that table, but D and trimming were determined from the DNA. The repertoire holds about 54,000 clones, more than 75% seen once, with 7.8% in the top ten. The genes are TRBV4-2 and TRBJ2-7; 10 bases are shared with TRBD1. Sequenced input: peripheral blood. This clonotype was sampled from a man aged 50-60 years with active COVID-19. The CDR3 is CASSQGQGAPYEQYF. In nucleotides, the CDR3 is TGTGCCAGCAGCCAAGGACAGGGGGCACCCTACGAGCAGTACTTC.